This T cell receptor beta chain was recovered during a study of T cells expressing NK-cell markers. Background on the study: Sequencing of TCR beta repertoires drew on sorted CD3+CD56+NKG2C+, CD3+CD56+NKG2C- and CD3+CD56-NKG2C+ T cells.

TCRdb re-called the 5' RACE reads, yielding one record per CDR3 amino acid sequence without DNA. Recorded here are fewer than 400,000 distinct CDR3 sequences; the top ten clones represent roughly 5.2%. Looked up from germline, CDR1 is SGHRS and CDR2 is YFSETQ. The CDR3 sequence is 15 residues long. This chain connects TRBV5-1 to TRBJ2-3; the D gene TCRdb calls, TRBD1, cannot be checked with no DNA. The receptor comes from a man aged 18-75 years in good health. The source material was blood T cells: a sorted CD56 or NKG2C T cell subset, CD4+ or CD8+ T cells, or bulk PBMC T cells (not recorded which). The chain's CDR3 is CASSSTVGASDTQYF.